The present T cell receptor (beta chain) was sequenced within a study of cytotoxic CD8 clonotypes in ibrutinib-treated CLL. Study-level information: Response material was collected after a median approximately 11 months of treatment, range 6 to 36.

The data were produced by immunoSEQ multiplex PCR, yet TCRdb's version contains in-frame clones alone and is incomplete. Among about 80,000 clones listed, about 76% were seen once. V was pared by 0 bases and J by 3 bases, with 12 bases between. The CDR3 length is 16 residues. The germline V gene has CDR1 MGHRA and CDR2 YSYEKL. The study, taken as a whole, reports: Under treatment, the uncommon public clonotypes either contracted or remained stable. The study found baseline clonality above age-matched healthy donors, tracking circulating CD8+ T-cell counts.

This clone was observed a single time. The antigen is undetermined. The source was PBMCs, collected after 12 months of ibrutinib treatment. This TCR was recovered from a human donor with chronic lymphocytic leukemia. The chain uses TRBV4-1 and TRBJ1-5, with D tentatively TRBD1 (5 bases). The CDR3 here is CASSQEPPGLNQPQHF. CDR3 DNA: TGCGCCAGCAGCCAAGAGCCCCCAGGGCTCAATCAGCCCCAGCATTTT.